This TCR beta chain was obtained from a study of blood T cell repertoires in COVID-19. As for the study in general: Acute and convalescent COVID-19 specimens originated in the United States, Italy and Spain. PBMCs, B-cell-depleted T cells, or T cells were the source of the cDNA or gDNA that made up the material.

Original handling: Amplification of reference gene primers was used by the study to estimate nucleated cell counts. Assay used: immunoSEQ multiplex PCR; TCRdb lists only in-frame clones, some missing. V and J calls and clone size are given by that table; D and trimming were obtained from the DNA. The table has about 210,000 clones, roughly 78% seen once. Sample: peripheral blood. The TCR sequence derives from a woman in her thirties or forties with acute or convalescent COVID-19.

The CDR3 is CASSALVSRDTQYF. CDR3 DNA: TGTGCCAGCAGCGCATTAGTATCTCGAGATACGCAGTATTTT. The chain carries TRBV11-2 and TRBJ2-3; D remains ambiguous. Germline V CDR1 and CDR2: SGHAT, FQNNGV. V was trimmed by 5 bases and J by 5 bases, leaving 14 bases between them. CDR3 length: 14 amino acids. Filled out from reference TRBV11-2 and TRBJ2-3, the complete variable domain reads EAGVAQSPRYKIIEKRQSVAFWCNPISGHATLYWYQQILGQGPKLLIQFQNNGVVDDSQLPKDRFSAERLKGVDSTLKIQPAKLEDSAVYLCASSALVSRDTQYFGPGTRLTVL.